The 10 T cell receptor beta chains reported below all come from one sample, sequenced in a study of blood T cell repertoires in COVID-19. Method: immunoSEQ multiplex PCR; TCRdb's copy keeps in-frame clones and lacks some. Here the sample spans 150,000 to 200,000 clones, approximately 84% being singletons. The sample consisted of peripheral blood. The receptors come from a woman of 80 years or more with acute or convalescent COVID-19.

The chain combines TRBV11-2 with TRBJ1-3; TRBD1 agrees at 7 bases. The CDR3 totals 17 residues. V was clipped by 2 bases and J by 8 bases; unmatched bases: 15. Looked up from germline, CDR1 is SGHAT and CDR2 is FQNNGV. Here the CDR3 reads CASSLSSPKGGGDTIYF. The CDR3 DNA follows: TGTGCCAGCAGCTTATCATCCCCCAAAGGGGGCGGGGACACCATATATTTT.

The V call is TRBV7-2, the J call TRBJ1-1; possible D gene TRBD1, 5 bases. V lost 6 bases, J lost 1 base, and 18 bases lay in between. The CDR3 is 16 residues long. Germline-derived CDR1 and CDR2 are SGHTA and FQGNSA. The CDR3 DNA reads as TGTGCCAGCAGGTTTACCGGGACTTACTCGAACACTGAAGCTTTCTTT. Its protein product is CASRFTGTYSNTEAFF.

This clone was recorded a few times. The chain carries TRBV2 and TRBJ2-2; 10 positions match TRBD1. V lost 6 bases, J lost 6 bases, and 7 bases stayed unmatched. CDR3 length: 15 residues. Germline values: CDR1 SNHLY, CDR2 FYNNEI. The DNA for the CDR3 is TGTGCCAGCAGGCCGGGACAGGGGCCTCCCGGGGAGCTGTTTTTT. Amino acids: CASRPGQGPPGELFF.

In its sample, this clone was seen many times. This chain connects TRBV2 to TRBJ1-3; D unclear. This CDR3 spans 15 amino acids. V was clipped by 6 bases and J by 0 bases, with 12 bases between them. The germline V gene encodes CDR1 SNHLY and CDR2 FYNNEI. The CDR3 here is CASSDQWSSGNTIYF. CDR3 in DNA: TGTGCCAGCAGCGACCAATGGAGCTCTGGAAACACCATATATTTT.

The chain joins TRBV11-2 to TRBJ1-1; no firm D call. Germline V gives CDR1 SGHAT, CDR2 FQNNGV. With 1 base removed from V and 4 bases from J, the gap between germline ends came to 7 bases. The CDR3 runs 13 residues. The CDR3 DNA reads as TGTGCCAGCAGCTTAGGGTACGGCACTGAAGCTTTCTTT. This gives the protein CASSLGYGTEAFF. The entire variable domain, with the rest obtained from reference TRBV11-2 and TRBJ1-1, is as follows: EAGVAQSPRYKIIEKRQSVAFWCNPISGHATLYWYQQILGQGPKLLIQFQNNGVVDDSQLPKDRFSAERLKGVDSTLKIQPAKLEDSAVYLCASSLGYGTEAFFGQGTRLTVV.

This clone showed up just a few times. The rearrangement joins TRBV5-4 to TRBJ2-5; D perhaps matches TRBD2 (5 bases). V shed 4 bases and J shed 6 bases, with 16 bases lying between them. The CDR3 extends over 14 amino acids. The germline gives CDR1 SGHNT, CDR2 YYREEE (reference sequence). CDR3 DNA: TGTGCCAGCAGCCCCCCGGGGTTCTTAAAGACCCAGTACTTC. Its protein is CASSPPGFLKTQYF.

This clone was seen just once. This chain uses TRBV5-1 with TRBJ2-2, with D possibly matching TRBD2 (6 bases). V lost 0 bases to trimming and J lost 4 bases, with 10 bases between them. The CDR3 runs to 15 residues. The germline V gene encodes CDR1 SGHRS and CDR2 YFSETQ. The CDR3 bases are TGCGCCAGCAGCTTGGGGCGGGGACGCACCGGGGAGCTGTTTTTT. This encodes CASSLGRGRTGELFF.

The V gene is TRBV2, the J gene TRBJ1-3; 7 bases are shared with TRBD1. Trimming cost V 1 base and J 4 bases; bases outside gene matches: 4. There are 15 residues in the CDR3. CDR1 SNHLY and CDR2 FYNNEI come from the germline V gene. For the CDR3, the DNA is TGTGCCAGCAGTGAAGTTACAGGGGCCGGAAACACCATATATTTT. Protein: CASSEVTGAGNTIYF.

J is TRBJ1-1 and V is TRBV2; the D gene is possibly TRBD1 (5 bases). The CDR3 totals 15 residues. Deletions cut 4 bases from V and 3 bases from J, with 15 bases between. Germline values: CDR1 SNHLY, CDR2 FYNNEI. The CDR3 loop is CASSGSWGGDTEAFF. The CDR3 DNA follows: TGTGCCAGCAGTGGGAGCTGGGGGGGTGACACTGAAGCTTTCTTT.

The V gene is TRBV25-1, the J gene TRBJ1-2, with D unresolved. Germline-derived CDR1 and CDR2 are MGHDK and SYGVNS. Deletions cut 3 bases from V and 2 bases from J, with 7 bases between. The length of the CDR3 is 13 residues. The DNA for the CDR3 is TGTGCCAGCAGTGAGGCCACCAACTATGGCTACACCTTC. It codes for CASSEATNYGYTF.